One and the same sample provided the 9 T cell receptor beta chains below, sequenced in a study of regulatory T cells in long-lasting Graves disease. Noted time point: persistent/refractory GD, antithyroid drugs over 5 years with positive TRAb. PBMC-derived RNA was used for the TCR library. Researchers made TCR beta libraries by using iRepertoire HTBI primers and running Arm-PCR on CDR3 regions. Each CDR3 protein is one row after TCRdb ran MiXCR on the multiplex PCR reads. The sample has 700,000 or so distinct CDR3 sequences, around 30% seen once; the top ten hold about two fifths. Material: peripheral blood mononuclear cells (PBMCs), obtained when the disease was refractory, from a patient treated with antithyroid drugs. These receptors were obtained from a female donor with Graves disease.

This clonotype has ten or more counts. The V and J genes are TRBV7-9 and TRBJ1-6; 8 bases map to TRBD1. With V trimmed by 4 bases and J by 5 bases, 4 bases remained unmatched. Germline values: CDR1 SEHNR, CDR2 FQNEAQ (reference sequence). The CDR3 contains 15 residues. CDR3 coding DNA: TGTGCCAGCAGCTCTGCGGGACAGGATAATTCACCCCTCCACTTT. Protein sequence: CASSSAGQDNSPLHF. The variable domain in full, with the rest retrieved from reference TRBV7-9 and TRBJ1-6, is DTGVSQNPRHKITKRGQNVTFRCDPISEHNRLYWYRQTLGQGPEFLTYFQNEAQLEKSRLLSDRFSAERPKGSFSTLEIQRTEQGDSAMYLCASSSAGQDNSPLHFGNGTRLTVT.

The rearrangement uses TRBV19 and TRBJ1-5; 12 nucleotides line up with TRBD1. The CDR3 contains 15 residues. The germline gives CDR1 LNHDA, CDR2 SQIVND (reference sequence). Trimming cost V 7 bases and J 6 bases; bases outside gene matches: 7. CDR3: CASTMGQGARQPQHF. DNA for the CDR3: TGTGCCAGTACTATGGGACAGGGGGCACGTCAGCCCCAGCATTTT.

This clonotype was counted between two and nine times. This chain joins TRBV20-1 and TRBJ2-7, with D possibly matching TRBD1 (5 bases). Trimming took off 6 bases at V and 2 bases at J, with 17 bases between the two ends. CDR1 DFQATT and CDR2 SNEGSKA come from the germline V gene (reference sequence). The CDR3 extends over 14 amino acids. CDR3 in amino acids: CSANGHQKTYEQYF. As DNA, the CDR3 is TGCAGTGCCAACGGACACCAAAAAACCTACGAGCAGTACTTC.

V usage is TRBV19 and J usage is TRBJ1-2; 7 bases agree with TRBD1. V was pared by 7 bases and J by 8 bases, with 10 bases of the junction left unmatched. Germline loops: CDR1 LNHDA, CDR2 SQIVND (reference sequence). CDR3 length: 13 amino acids. The DNA of the CDR3 is TGTGCCAGTACCCTCGACAGGGTGCAGGGCTACACCTTC. It codes for CASTLDRVQGYTF.

The chain links TRBV29-1 to TRBJ1-1; D is unclear. Germline V lookup: CDR1 SQVTM, CDR2 ANQGSEA. This CDR3 is 13 amino acids long. V lost 5 bases, J lost 1 base, and 11 bases lay in between. The CDR3 region is CSVRRTQNTEAFF. In DNA form, the CDR3 reads TGCAGCGTTCGTCGGACCCAGAACACTGAAGCTTTCTTT.

In its sample, this clonotype was seen a few times. This rearrangement joins TRBV7-2 to TRBJ1-5; the match to TRBD1 covers 7 bases. V lost 5 bases, J lost 1 base, and 8 bases stayed unmatched. This CDR3 spans 16 amino acids. In germline, CDR1 is SGHTA, CDR2 FQGNSA. The CDR3 sequence is CASSTQTGLSNQPQHF. In DNA, the CDR3 is TGTGCCAGCAGCACCCAGACAGGGTTAAGCAATCAGCCCCAGCATTTT.

J is TRBJ2-5 and V is TRBV7-9; unclear D gene. Between the trimmed V and J ends, which lost 9 bases and 2 bases, there was a span of 16 bases. The CDR3 length is 14 residues. Germline V CDR1 and CDR2: SEHNR, FQNEAQ (reference sequence). CDR3 sequence reads: CASRVTAEQETQYF. DNA of the CDR3: TGTGCCAGTCGCGTGACGGCAGAACAAGAGACCCAGTACTTC.

This chain connects TRBV2 to TRBJ2-7; D might be TRBD1 (5 bases). V was clipped by 6 bases and J by 2 bases, with 17 bases between them. Germline V gene lookup returns CDR1 SNHLY and CDR2 FYNNEI. CDR3 size: 15 residues. The CDR3 reads CASRPYQGNPYEQYF. The CDR3 DNA reads as TGTGCCAGCAGACCTTACCAGGGTAACCCCTACGAGCAGTACTTC.

The chain carries TRBV6-1 and TRBJ1-2; 7 nucleotides line up with TRBD1. V lost 3 bases to trimming and J lost 0 bases; unmatched junction nucleotides: 4. The CDR3 contains 15 residues. The germline CDR1 and CDR2 sequences are MNHNS and SASEGT. This chain's CDR3 is CASSDPTGPNYGYTF. The DNA of the CDR3 is TGTGCCAGCAGTGACCCGACAGGGCCTAACTATGGCTACACCTTC.